The 18 T cell receptor beta chains in this list originate from one sample, sequenced in a study of T-cell memory formation after mild COVID-19. TCRdb processed the 5' RACE reads anew with MiXCR; each CDR3 protein has one entry. The data contain around 310,000 distinct CDR3 sequences, approximately 15% of them seen just once; the ten biggest clones take up around 20%. The sequencing sample was made of PBMCs or a T cell subset sorted from them (not recorded which). All receptors come from a man younger than 30 who had mild COVID-19 (a few samples of this study predate the infection). Cell type and time point are not known.

This clonotype was found a few times. V usage is TRBV13 and J usage is TRBJ2-2, with TRBD1 as a possible D gene (6 bases). Trimming stripped 4 bases from V and 5 bases from J, with 14 bases between. Germline loops: CDR1 PRHDT, CDR2 FYEKMQ (reference sequence). This CDR3 region has 15 residues. DNA of the CDR3: TGTGCCAGCAGCTCGCAAATGACAGGAACCGGGGAGCTGTTTTTT. Protein sequence: CASSSQMTGTGELFF. Full variable domain (remainder filled in from reference TRBV13 and TRBJ2-2): AAGVIQSPRHLIKEKRETATLKCYPIPRHDTVYWYQQGPGQDPQFLISFYEKMQSDKGSIPDRFSAQQFSDYHSELNMSSLELGDSALYFCASSSQMTGTGELFFGEGSRLTVL.

This clonotype has a handful of counts. The rearrangement joins TRBV12-3 or TRBV12-4 to TRBJ2-2, with D possibly matching TRBD2 (6 bases). The CDR3 spans 14 residues. Trimming left V 8 bases short and J 5 bases short, with 15 bases between. CDR3 coding DNA: TGTGCCAGCGCCCGCGGGGTTGCGACCGGGGAGCTGTTTTTT. This codes for CASARGVATGELFF.

This clonotype was observed a few times. This rearrangement joins TRBV5-1 to TRBJ2-3; D uncertain. In germline, CDR1 is SGHRS, CDR2 YFSETQ. There are 16 residues in the CDR3. V was pared by 4 bases and J by 2 bases, with 17 bases between. In DNA, the CDR3 is TGCGCCAGCAGCGTAATCCTCGACGGAAACACAGATACGCAGTATTTT. It yields the protein CASSVILDGNTDTQYF.

In its sample, this clonotype was seen a few times. The rearrangement joins TRBV2 to TRBJ2-1; D may match TRBD1 or TRBD2 (5 bases each). The germline V and J ends were trimmed by 3 bases and 4 bases, with 19 bases remaining between them. Germline V gene lookup returns CDR1 SNHLY and CDR2 FYNNEI. The CDR3 extends over 17 amino acids. CDR3 sequence: CASSDSAWLRGYNEQFF. The DNA for the CDR3 is TGTGCCAGCAGTGATTCGGCCTGGTTGAGGGGTTACAATGAGCAGTTCTTC.

V gene TRBV12-3 or TRBV12-4 combines with J gene TRBJ2-2; 8 nucleotides line up with TRBD1. J gave up 7 bases and V 3 bases, and 7 bases lay outside the gene matches. The CDR3 length is 15 residues. The CDR3 sequence is CASSFRQGAVGELFF. For the CDR3, the DNA is TGTGCCAGCAGTTTCCGCCAGGGGGCGGTCGGGGAGCTGTTTTTT.

As DNA, the CDR3 is TGTGCCAGCAGCTTACCCAACCCAAGGCAGTTCTTC. Translating gives CASSLPNPRQFF. The V call is TRBV7-2, the J call TRBJ2-1; D is uncertain. Trimming removed 2 bases at V and 12 bases at J, with 11 bases between. Germline V gene sequence: CDR1 SGHTA, CDR2 FQGNSA. The CDR3 is made up of 12 amino acids.

This clonotype occurred a few times. The V call is TRBV7-6, the J call TRBJ2-1, with TRBD2 as a possible D gene (6 bases). The CDR3 runs to 16 residues. Trimming left V 6 bases short and J 0 bases short, with 15 bases between. Germline assignment: CDR1 SGHVS and CDR2 FNYEAQ. The CDR3 DNA sequence: TGTGCCAGCAGACGGGACTCCGTTAGCTCCTACAATGAGCAGTTCTTC. Amino acid sequence: CASRRDSVSSYNEQFF.

The V call is TRBV9, the J call TRBJ2-3; D might be TRBD2 (5 bases). The V end lost 0 bases, the J end lost 0 bases, and 20 bases lay between the germline ends. Per the germline V gene, CDR1 is SGDLS and CDR2 is YYNGEE. This CDR3 comprises 19 residues. CDR3 protein: CASSVAGVASPSSTDTQYF. DNA of the CDR3: TGTGCCAGCAGCGTAGCCGGGGTAGCGTCCCCCTCTAGCACAGATACGCAGTATTTT.

The table lists this clonotype with many counts. The CDR3 is CASSSLSPNTGELFF. The CDR3 DNA reads as TGTGCCAGCAGCTCGCTCTCACCGAACACCGGGGAGCTGTTTTTT. V usage is TRBV7-9 and J usage is TRBJ2-2; unclear D gene. Germline V CDR1 and CDR2: SEHNR, FQNEAQ (reference sequence). CDR3 length equals 15 residues. Trimming shortened V by 4 bases and J by 0 bases, and 9 bases separated the two germline ends. Combining the CDR3 with reference TRBV7-9 and TRBJ2-2 gives the whole variable domain DTGVSQNPRHKITKRGQNVTFRCDPISEHNRLYWYRQTLGQGPEFLTYFQNEAQLEKSRLLSDRFSAERPKGSFSTLEIQRTEQGDSAMYLCASSSLSPNTGELFFGEGSRLTVL.

The J gene is TRBJ1-1, the V gene TRBV6-2 or TRBV6-3, with 8 bases matching TRBD1. CDR3 length: 14 amino acids. Germline V gene data show CDR1 as MNHEY and CDR2 as SVGEGT. V shed 2 bases and J 5 bases; nucleotides not matched to a gene: 4. The CDR3 DNA is TGTGCCAGCAGTTACCAGGGGGCTGCGACTGAAGCTTTCTTT. Translated: CASSYQGAATEAFF.

Only a few counts were recorded for this clonotype. V is TRBV7-2 and J is TRBJ1-1; D unresolved. This CDR3 has 17 amino acids. The V and J ends lost 2 bases and 0 bases respectively, with 16 bases between them. Germline values: CDR1 SGHTA, CDR2 FQGNSA. CDR3 residues: CASSLRSGSSMNTEAFF. The CDR3 DNA reads TGTGCCAGCAGCTTAAGGTCCGGGTCCTCCATGAACACTGAAGCTTTCTTT. The variable domain in full, with the rest retrieved from reference TRBV7-2 and TRBJ1-1, is GAGVSQSPSNKVTEKGKDVELRCDPISGHTALYWYRQSLGQGLEFLIYFQGNSAPDKSGLPSDRFSAERTGGSVSTLTIQRTQQEDSAVYLCASSLRSGSSMNTEAFFGQGTRLTVV.

Only a few counts were recorded for this clonotype. The chain carries TRBV7-3 and TRBJ2-3; D is perhaps TRBD1 (7 bases). Germline assignment: CDR1 SGHTA and CDR2 FQGTGA. V was cut by 4 bases and J by 5 bases, with 16 bases left in between. The CDR3 has 15 residues. For the CDR3, the DNA is TGTGCCAGCAGCTCAGCGGGCAGGGGGTTAGATACGCAGTATTTT. It encodes CASSSAGRGLDTQYF. The complete variable domain, with remaining parts taken from reference TRBV7-3 and TRBJ2-3, reads GAGVSQTPSNKVTEKGKYVELRCDPISGHTALYWYRQSLGQGPEFLIYFQGTGAADDSGLPNDRFFAVRPEGSVSTLKIQRTERGDSAVYLCASSSAGRGLDTQYFGPGTRLTVL.

This clonotype was seen more than once but under ten times. This chain joins TRBV24-1 and TRBJ2-3, with a possible D match to TRBD1 (5 bases). The CDR3 is 13 amino acids. Germline CDR1 reads KGHDR; CDR2 reads SFDVKD. The germline V and J ends were trimmed by 4 bases and 1 base, with 5 bases remaining between them. This chain's CDR3 is CATSEGGTDTQYF. CDR3 nucleotide sequence: TGTGCCACCAGTGAAGGGGGCACAGATACGCAGTATTTT.

The chain couples TRBV3-1 to TRBJ2-3; D ambiguous. This CDR3 has 14 residues. CDR1 and CDR2 from the germline V gene are LGHDT and YNNKEL (reference sequence). The V gene lost 5 bases and the J gene lost 5 bases, with 14 bases spanning the gap. The chain's CDR3 is CASSSGPRGDTQYF. DNA for the CDR3: TGTGCCAGCAGCTCCGGACCCCGCGGAGATACGCAGTATTTT.

This clonotype was counted only a few times. The chain recombines TRBV3-1 with TRBJ2-1; 10 bases agree with TRBD2. The V gene end was trimmed by 4 bases and the J gene end by 9 bases; junction bases not matched to a gene: 6. The V gene's germline CDR1 is LGHDT and CDR2 YNNKEL (reference sequence). This CDR3 region has 14 residues. CDR3 sequence (DNA): TGTGCCAGCAGCCTCCCAAGCGGGGGGGGTGAGCAGTTCTTC. Translated: CASSLPSGGGEQFF.

This clonotype was found a few times. This rearrangement joins TRBV9 to TRBJ2-2, with a tentative D call TRBD1 (5 bases). Trimming pared 5 bases from V and 3 bases from J, leaving 8 bases between. Germline V gene data show CDR1 as SGDLS and CDR2 as YYNGEE. This CDR3 comprises 13 residues. The CDR3 nucleotides are TGTGCCAGCAGTGGACACGACACCGGGGAGCTGTTTTTT. Its translation is CASSGHDTGELFF.

This clonotype was seen many times. V gene TRBV7-4 combines with J gene TRBJ2-3, with unresolved D. Trimming pared 3 bases from V and 7 bases from J, leaving 17 bases between. CDR3 length: 15 residues. The germline V gene encodes CDR1 SGHVT and CDR2 SQSDAQ. For the CDR3, the DNA is TGTGCCAGCAGCTTCACCGTGGCGGAGTTTTATACGCAGTATTTT. Translation gives CASSFTVAEFYTQYF. Supplemented by reference TRBV7-4 and TRBJ2-3, the full variable domain reads GAGVSQSPRYKVAKRGRDVALRCDSISGHVTLYWYRQTLGQGSEVLTYSQSDAQRDKSGRPSGRFSAERPERSVSTLKIQRTEQGDSAVYLCASSFTVAEFYTQYFGPGTRLTVL.

This rearrangement joins TRBV5-6 to TRBJ2-2; perhaps TRBD2 as D (5 bases). The CDR3 is made up of 13 amino acids. The V gene lost 5 bases and the J gene lost 6 bases, with 11 bases spanning the gap. The germline gives CDR1 SGHDT, CDR2 YYEEEE. The CDR3 DNA reads as TGTGCCAGCAGTAGGACTGGCTCCGGGGAGCTGTTTTTT. It specifies CASSRTGSGELFF.